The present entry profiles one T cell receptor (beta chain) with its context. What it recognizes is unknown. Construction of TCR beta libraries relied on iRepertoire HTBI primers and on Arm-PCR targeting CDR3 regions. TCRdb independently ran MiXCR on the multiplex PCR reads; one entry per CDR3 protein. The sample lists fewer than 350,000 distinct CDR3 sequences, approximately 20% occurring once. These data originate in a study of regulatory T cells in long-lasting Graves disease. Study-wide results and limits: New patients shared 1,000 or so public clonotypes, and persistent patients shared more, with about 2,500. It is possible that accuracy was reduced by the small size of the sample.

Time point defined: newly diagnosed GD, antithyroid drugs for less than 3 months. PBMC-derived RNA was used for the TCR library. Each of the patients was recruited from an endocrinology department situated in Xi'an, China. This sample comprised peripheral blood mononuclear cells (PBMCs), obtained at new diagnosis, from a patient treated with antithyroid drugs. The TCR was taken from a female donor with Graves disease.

CDR3 DNA: TGTGCCAGCAGCTCCGGTGCAGCGGGGTTCCAAGGAGGGACTCGCGTAGGGGAGCTGTTTTTT. Translated: CASSSGAAGFQGGTRVGELFF. This chain connects TRBV5-4 to TRBJ2-2; TRBD2 matches at 7 bases. Trimming at V came to 3 bases and at J to 8 bases, leaving 28 bases not matched to a gene. Germline CDR1 SGHNT, CDR2 YYREEE (reference sequence). CDR3 size: 21 residues. The variable domain in full, with the rest retrieved from reference TRBV5-4 and TRBJ2-2, is ETGVTQSPTHLIKTRGQQVTLRCSSQSGHNTVSWYQQALGQGPQFIFQYYREEENGRGNFPPRFSGLQFPNYSSELNVNALELDDSALYLCASSSGAAGFQGGTRVGELFFGEGSRLTVL.